A single sample gave rise to the 16 T cell receptor beta chains below, sequenced in a study of T cell changes during pregnancy in multiple sclerosis. The protocol was immunoSEQ multiplex PCR, while the TCRdb copy is restricted to in-frame clones and leaves out a portion. The sample lists 40,000 to 60,000 clones, 85% to 95% occurring once. The input for sequencing was CD8+ T cells from peripheral blood mononuclear cells, taken in the first trimester of pregnancy. These receptors were obtained from a female donor with multiple sclerosis, enrolled in a pregnancy study.

This chain links TRBV6-5 with TRBJ1-1; 11 nucleotides match TRBD1. In germline, CDR1 is MNHEY, CDR2 SVGAGI. This CDR3 has 15 residues. The V gene end was trimmed by 2 bases and the J gene end by 5 bases; junction bases not matched to a gene: 4. CDR3 residues: CASSYGQGAYTEAFF. The CDR3 DNA is TGTGCCAGCAGTTACGGACAGGGGGCTTATACTGAAGCTTTCTTT.

The chain uses TRBV27 and TRBJ2-3, with D unclear. The V end lost 3 bases, the J end lost 0 bases, and 10 bases lay between the germline ends. The germline V gene has CDR1 MNHEY and CDR2 SMNVEV (reference sequence). The CDR3 is 15 residues long. In DNA, the CDR3 is TGTGCCAGCAGTTTCTTTGGCGGTAGCACAGATACGCAGTATTTT. This codes for CASSFFGGSTDTQYF.

The CDR3 sequence: CASSLGGARAKNIQYF. CDR3 bases: TGCGCCAGCAGCTTAGGTGGGGCGAGGGCCAAAAACATTCAGTACTTC. The rearrangement links TRBV5-1 to TRBJ2-4; TRBD1 might be the D (5 bases). V lost 2 bases and J lost 1, with 13 bases in between. CDR3 size: 16 residues. Germline V gives CDR1 SGHRS, CDR2 YFSETQ.

The CDR3 region has the DNA TGTGCCAGCAGCTTAGATTTGGGTTGGCTAGGAAACGAGCAGTACTTC. This encodes CASSLDLGWLGNEQYF. V is TRBV11-2 and J is TRBJ2-7; unclear D gene. CDR1 and CDR2 (germline): SGHAT, FQNNGV. This CDR3 spans 16 amino acids. Trimming left V 0 bases short and J 5 bases short, with 17 bases between.

The V call is TRBV28, the J call TRBJ1-1; D remains ambiguous. The V gene's germline CDR1 is MDHEN and CDR2 SYDVKM. V lost 3 bases and J lost 1, with 9 bases in between. The CDR3 is 14 residues long. For the CDR3, the DNA is TGTGCCAGCAGTTTGGGCGTGGGGAACACTGAAGCTTTCTTT. Translated, it gives CASSLGVGNTEAFF. The full variable domain, rest sourced from reference TRBV28 and TRBJ1-1, is DVKVTQSSRYLVKRTGEKVFLECVQDMDHENMFWYRQDPGLGLRLIYFSYDVKMKEKGDIPEGYSVSREKKERFSLILESASTNQTSMYLCASSLGVGNTEAFFGQGTRLTVV.

The V and J genes are TRBV6-5 and TRBJ2-7; D remains unclear. The CDR3 has 15 residues. V lost 2 bases, J lost 2 bases, and 13 bases lay in between. Germline V CDR1 and CDR2: MNHEY, SVGAGI. The CDR3, as DNA: TGTGCCAGCAGTTACACGAGGAGTCTCCCCTACGAGCAGTACTTC. This translates into CASSYTRSLPYEQYF.

The chain joins TRBV19 to TRBJ2-3, with D possibly TRBD2 on 6 matching bases. The CDR3 spans 13 residues. The germline V gene encodes CDR1 LNHDA and CDR2 SQIVND (reference sequence). V dropped 9 bases and J dropped 7 bases, with 17 bases sitting between them. The CDR3 is CASEEGMGHTQYF. CDR3 in DNA: TGTGCCAGCGAGGAGGGTATGGGGCATACGCAGTATTTT.

V is TRBV6-1 and J is TRBJ2-1, with 7 bases that match TRBD1. From germline, CDR1 is MNHNS and CDR2 SASEGT. J lost 8 bases, V lost 8 bases, and 12 bases had no gene match. The CDR3 is 14 amino acids. The CDR3 bases are TGTGCCAGCGTTGGACAGGAGCCCTTCGATGAGCAGTTCTTC. Translating it yields CASVGQEPFDEQFF.

The rearrangement uses TRBV19 and TRBJ1-1; D may be TRBD1 (6 bases). The germline gives CDR1 LNHDA, CDR2 SQIVND (reference sequence). Trimming left V 5 bases short and J 0 bases short, with 13 bases between. CDR3 length: 15 residues. CDR3 in amino acids: CASSVSHRVNTEAFF. The CDR3 DNA reads as TGTGCCAGTAGTGTCTCCCACAGGGTGAACACTGAAGCTTTCTTT.

V usage is TRBV9 and J usage is TRBJ2-5; 7 bases map to TRBD2. The V gene end was trimmed by 3 bases and the J gene end by 1 base; junction bases not matched to a gene: 3. The CDR3 sequence is 14 residues long. Germline V gene lookup returns CDR1 SGDLS and CDR2 YYNGEE. CDR3 in amino acids: CASSGAGIQETQYF. The CDR3 nucleotides read TGTGCCAGCAGCGGAGCGGGGATCCAAGAGACCCAGTACTTC.

V is TRBV7-3 and J is TRBJ2-3; D uncertain. Germline assignment: CDR1 SGHTA and CDR2 FQGTGA. The V and J ends lost 4 bases and 1 base respectively, with 9 bases between them. The CDR3 totals 14 residues. CDR3 sequence reads: CASSSNLGTDTQYF. For the CDR3, the DNA is TGTGCCAGCAGCTCCAACTTGGGCACAGATACGCAGTATTTT.

The chain links TRBV2 to TRBJ2-7; TRBD2 agrees at 7 bases. This CDR3 comprises 14 residues. V was pared by 6 bases and J by 7 bases, with 12 bases of the junction left unmatched. Per the germline V gene, CDR1 is SNHLY and CDR2 is FYNNEI. CDR3 sequence (DNA): TGTGCCAGCAGGGTTCAACTAGCGCTTGGGGAGCAGTACTTC. This sequence encodes CASRVQLALGEQYF.

This clone appeared a single time. This chain uses TRBV2 with TRBJ2-7; no reliable D call. The V end was cut by 7 bases, the J end by 3 bases, with 7 bases between. This CDR3 is 11 amino acids long. Germline CDR1 SNHLY, CDR2 FYNNEI. This CDR3 is CASKDSYEQYF. Here the CDR3 DNA reads TGTGCCAGCAAAGATAGCTACGAGCAGTACTTC.

The chain combines TRBV5-1 with TRBJ2-3; unclear D gene. This CDR3 comprises 14 residues. Germline loops: CDR1 SGHRS, CDR2 YFSETQ. The V end lost 5 bases, the J end lost 2 bases, and 12 bases lay between the germline ends. CDR3 sequence (DNA): TGCGCCAGCAGGGCGGTGGCATACACAGATACGCAGTATTTT. As protein: CASRAVAYTDTQYF. Based on the CDR3 plus reference TRBV5-1 and TRBJ2-3, the full variable domain is KAGVTQTPRYLIKTRGQQVTLSCSPISGHRSVSWYQQTPGQGLQFLFEYFSETQRNKGNFPGRFSGRQFSNSRSEMNVSTLELGDSALYLCASRAVAYTDTQYFGPGTRLTVL.

The chain combines TRBV9 with TRBJ2-1, with 12 bases that match TRBD2. Germline CDR1 SGDLS, CDR2 YYNGEE. Trimming took 4 bases from V and 5 from J; bases not matched to a gene: 7. CDR3 size: 16 residues. CDR3 DNA: TGTGCCAGCAGCTCTAGCGGGAGGGGGTCCCACAATGAGCAGTTCTTC. This gives the protein CASSSSGRGSHNEQFF.

The chain carries TRBV6-4 and TRBJ1-1; D unclear. Germline-derived CDR1 and CDR2 are MRHNA and SNTAGT. CDR3 size: 13 residues. V lost 3 bases to trimming and J lost 2 bases, with 7 bases between them. CDR3 in amino acids: CASSDRENTEAFF. CDR3 nucleotides: TGTGCCAGCAGTGATCGAGAAAACACTGAAGCTTTCTTT.